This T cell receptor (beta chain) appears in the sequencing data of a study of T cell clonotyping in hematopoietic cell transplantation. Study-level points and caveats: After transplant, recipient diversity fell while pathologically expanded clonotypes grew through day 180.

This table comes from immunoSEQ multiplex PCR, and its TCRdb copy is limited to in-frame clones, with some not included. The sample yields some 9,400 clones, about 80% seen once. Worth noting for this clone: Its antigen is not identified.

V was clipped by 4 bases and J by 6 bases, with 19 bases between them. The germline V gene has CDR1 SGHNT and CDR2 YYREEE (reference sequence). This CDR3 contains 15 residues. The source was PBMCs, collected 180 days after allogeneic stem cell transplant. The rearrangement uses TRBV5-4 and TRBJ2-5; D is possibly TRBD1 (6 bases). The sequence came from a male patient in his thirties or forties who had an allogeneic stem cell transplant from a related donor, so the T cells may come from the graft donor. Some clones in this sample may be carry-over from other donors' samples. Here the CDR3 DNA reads TGTGCCAGCAGCCCCGAGAGAGGACAGCGAAAGACCCAGTACTTC. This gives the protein CASSPERGQRKTQYF.